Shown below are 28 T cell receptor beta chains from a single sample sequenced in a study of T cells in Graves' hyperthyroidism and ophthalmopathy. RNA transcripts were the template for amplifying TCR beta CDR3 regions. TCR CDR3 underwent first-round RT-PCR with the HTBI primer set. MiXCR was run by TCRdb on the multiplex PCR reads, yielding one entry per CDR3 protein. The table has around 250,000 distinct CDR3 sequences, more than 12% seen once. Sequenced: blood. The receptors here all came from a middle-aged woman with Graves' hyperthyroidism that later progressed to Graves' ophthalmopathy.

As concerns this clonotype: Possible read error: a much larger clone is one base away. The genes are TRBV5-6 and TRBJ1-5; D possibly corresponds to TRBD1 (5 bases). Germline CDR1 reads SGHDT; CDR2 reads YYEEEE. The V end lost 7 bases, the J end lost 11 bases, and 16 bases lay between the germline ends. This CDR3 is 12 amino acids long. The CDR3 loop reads CASGLGGTTQHF. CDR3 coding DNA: TGTGCCAGCGGCCTGGGGGGAACGACCCAGCATTTT.

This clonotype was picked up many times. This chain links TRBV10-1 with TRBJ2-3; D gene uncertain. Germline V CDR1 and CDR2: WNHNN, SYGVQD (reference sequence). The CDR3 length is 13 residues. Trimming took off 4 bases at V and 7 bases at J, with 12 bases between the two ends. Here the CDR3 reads CASSVAVGYTQYF. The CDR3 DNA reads TGCGCCAGCAGTGTAGCCGTAGGTTATACGCAGTATTTT.

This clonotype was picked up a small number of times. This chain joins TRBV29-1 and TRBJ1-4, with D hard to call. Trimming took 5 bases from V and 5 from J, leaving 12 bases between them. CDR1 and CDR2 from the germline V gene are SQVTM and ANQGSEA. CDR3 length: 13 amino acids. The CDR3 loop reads CSVHKGRNEKLFF. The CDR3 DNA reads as TGCAGCGTTCACAAAGGGCGGAATGAAAAACTGTTTTTT.

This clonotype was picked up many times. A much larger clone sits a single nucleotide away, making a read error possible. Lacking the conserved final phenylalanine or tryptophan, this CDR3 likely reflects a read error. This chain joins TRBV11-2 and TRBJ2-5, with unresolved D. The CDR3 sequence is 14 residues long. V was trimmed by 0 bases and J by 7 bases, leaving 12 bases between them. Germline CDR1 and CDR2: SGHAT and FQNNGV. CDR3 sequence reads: CASSLESPAATQYL. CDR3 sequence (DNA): TGTGCCAGCAGCTTAGAATCCCCCGCGGCGACCCAGTACCTC.

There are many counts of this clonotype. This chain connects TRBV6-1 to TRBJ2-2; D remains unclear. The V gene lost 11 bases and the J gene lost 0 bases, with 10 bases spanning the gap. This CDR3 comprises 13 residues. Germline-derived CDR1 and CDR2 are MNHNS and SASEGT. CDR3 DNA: TGTGCCGCCCAGGATACGAACACCGGGGAGCTGTTTTTT. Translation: CAAQDTNTGELFF.

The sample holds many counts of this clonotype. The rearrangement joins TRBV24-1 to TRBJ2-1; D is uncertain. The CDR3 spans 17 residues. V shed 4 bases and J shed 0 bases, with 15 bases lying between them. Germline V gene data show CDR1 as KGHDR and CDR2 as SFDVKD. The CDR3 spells CATSDASRSSSYNEQFF. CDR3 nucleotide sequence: TGTGCCACCAGTGACGCAAGCCGTTCCAGCTCCTACAATGAGCAGTTCTTC.

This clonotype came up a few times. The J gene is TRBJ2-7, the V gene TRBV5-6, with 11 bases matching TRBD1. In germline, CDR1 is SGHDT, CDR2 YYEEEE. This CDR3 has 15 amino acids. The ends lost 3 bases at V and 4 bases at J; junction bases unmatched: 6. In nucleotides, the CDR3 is TGTGCCAGCAGCTCACAGGACAGGGGGCCATACGAGCAGTACTTC. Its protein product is CASSSQDRGPYEQYF.

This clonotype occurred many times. The CDR3 protein is CASSPPIYSGQGNWDTQYF. The CDR3, as DNA: TGTGCCAGCTCACCACCGATCTATTCCGGACAGGGGAATTGGGATACGCAGTATTTT. The chain uses TRBV18 and TRBJ2-3; 9 nucleotides agree with TRBD1. In germline, CDR1 is KGHSH, CDR2 LQKENI. The CDR3 sequence is 19 residues long. V was pared by 0 bases and J by 6 bases, with 16 bases of the junction left unmatched.

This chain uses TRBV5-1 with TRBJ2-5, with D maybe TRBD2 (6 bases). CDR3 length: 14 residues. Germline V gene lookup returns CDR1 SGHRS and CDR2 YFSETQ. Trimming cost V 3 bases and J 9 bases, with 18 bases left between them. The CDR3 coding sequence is TGCGCCAGCAGCTGGGACGGGGGAATCGGGGCCCAGTACTTC. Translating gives CASSWDGGIGAQYF.

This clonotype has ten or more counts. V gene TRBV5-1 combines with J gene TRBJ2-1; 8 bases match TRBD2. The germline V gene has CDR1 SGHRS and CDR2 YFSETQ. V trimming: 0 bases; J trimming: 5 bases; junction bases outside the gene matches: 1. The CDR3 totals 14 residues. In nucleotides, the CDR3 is TGCGCCAGCAGCTTGGCACTAGCGGACAATGAGCAGTTCTTC. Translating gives CASSLALADNEQFF.

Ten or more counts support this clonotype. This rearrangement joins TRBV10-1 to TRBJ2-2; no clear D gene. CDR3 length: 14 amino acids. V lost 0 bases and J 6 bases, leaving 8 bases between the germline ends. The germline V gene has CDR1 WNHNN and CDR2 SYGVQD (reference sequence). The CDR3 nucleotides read TGCGCCAGCAGTGAGTCTAAGGTTGCCGGGGAGCTGTTTTTT. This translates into CASSESKVAGELFF.

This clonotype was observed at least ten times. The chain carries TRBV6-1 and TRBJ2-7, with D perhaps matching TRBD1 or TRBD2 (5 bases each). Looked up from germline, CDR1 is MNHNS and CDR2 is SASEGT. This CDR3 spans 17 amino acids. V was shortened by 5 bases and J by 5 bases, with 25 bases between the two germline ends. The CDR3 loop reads CASSSLFRETQGHEQYF. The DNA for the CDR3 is TGTGCCAGCAGTTCCCTCTTTCGGGAAACCCAGGGCCACGAGCAGTACTTC.

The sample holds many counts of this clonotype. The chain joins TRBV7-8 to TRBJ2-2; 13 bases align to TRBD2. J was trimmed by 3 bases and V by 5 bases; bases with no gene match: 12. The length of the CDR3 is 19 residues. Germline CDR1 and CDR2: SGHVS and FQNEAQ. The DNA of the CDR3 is TGTGCCAGCAGCCTAACAAGGACTAGCGGGAGTAAGGACACCGGGGAGCTGTTTTTT. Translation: CASSLTRTSGSKDTGELFF.

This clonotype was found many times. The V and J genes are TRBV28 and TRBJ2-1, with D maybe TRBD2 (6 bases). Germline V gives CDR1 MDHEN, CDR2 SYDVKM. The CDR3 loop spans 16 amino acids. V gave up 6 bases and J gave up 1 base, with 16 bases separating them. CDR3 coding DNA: TGTGCCAGCAGCCGCCCCTACGGACTATCCTACAATGAGCAGTTCTTC. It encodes CASSRPYGLSYNEQFF.

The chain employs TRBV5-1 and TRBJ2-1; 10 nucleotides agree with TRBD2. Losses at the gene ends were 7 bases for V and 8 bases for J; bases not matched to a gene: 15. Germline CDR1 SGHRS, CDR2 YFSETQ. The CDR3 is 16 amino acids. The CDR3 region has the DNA TGCGCCAGCTCTAAGACTAGCGGGCCGGGGGGCGATGAGCAGTTCTTC. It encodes CASSKTSGPGGDEQFF.

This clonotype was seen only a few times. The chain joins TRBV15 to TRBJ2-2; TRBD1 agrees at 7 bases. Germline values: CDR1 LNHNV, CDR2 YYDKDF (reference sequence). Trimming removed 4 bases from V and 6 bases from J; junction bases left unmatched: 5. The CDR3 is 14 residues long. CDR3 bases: TGTGCCACCAGCACTCGACAGGGCCCCGGGGAGCTGTTTTTT. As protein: CATSTRQGPGELFF.

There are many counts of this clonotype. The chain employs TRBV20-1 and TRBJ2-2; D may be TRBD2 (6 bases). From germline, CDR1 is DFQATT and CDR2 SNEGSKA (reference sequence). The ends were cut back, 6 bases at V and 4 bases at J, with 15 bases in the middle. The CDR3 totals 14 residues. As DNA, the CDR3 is TGCAGTGCGCCACCGGGACTCTCCACCGGGGAGCTGTTTTTT. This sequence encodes CSAPPGLSTGELFF.

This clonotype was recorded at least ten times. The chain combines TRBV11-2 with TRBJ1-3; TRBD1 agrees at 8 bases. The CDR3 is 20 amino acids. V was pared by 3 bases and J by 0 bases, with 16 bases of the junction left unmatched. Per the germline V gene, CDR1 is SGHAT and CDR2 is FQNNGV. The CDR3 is CASSLGALGQGTYSGNTIYF. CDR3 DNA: TGTGCCAGCAGCTTGGGGGCATTAGGACAGGGTACCTACTCTGGAAACACCATATATTTT.

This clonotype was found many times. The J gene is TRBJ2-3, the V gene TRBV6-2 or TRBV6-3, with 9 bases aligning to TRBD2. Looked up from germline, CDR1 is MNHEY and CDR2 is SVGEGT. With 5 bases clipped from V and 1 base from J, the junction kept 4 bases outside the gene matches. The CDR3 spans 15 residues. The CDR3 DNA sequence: TGTGCCAGCAGTCATTGGACTAGCGGCACAGATACGCAGTATTTT. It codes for CASSHWTSGTDTQYF.

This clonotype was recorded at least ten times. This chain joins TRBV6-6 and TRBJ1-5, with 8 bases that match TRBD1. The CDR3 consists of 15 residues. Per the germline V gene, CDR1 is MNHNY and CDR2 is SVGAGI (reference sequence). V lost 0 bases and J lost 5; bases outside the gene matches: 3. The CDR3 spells CASSYSYRGDQPQHF. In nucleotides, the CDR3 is TGTGCCAGCAGTTACTCCTACAGGGGGGATCAGCCCCAGCATTTT.

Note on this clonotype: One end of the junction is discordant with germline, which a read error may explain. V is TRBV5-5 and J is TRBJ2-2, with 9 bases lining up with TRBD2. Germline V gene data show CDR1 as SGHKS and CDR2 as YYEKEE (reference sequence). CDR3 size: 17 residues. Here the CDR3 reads CASSLAVAGAHTAELFF. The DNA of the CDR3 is TGTGCCAGCAGCTTGGCGGTAGCGGGAGCGCACACCGCGGAGCTGTTTTTT. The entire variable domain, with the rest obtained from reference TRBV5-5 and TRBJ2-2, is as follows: DAGVTQSPTHLIKTRGQQVTLRCSPISGHKSVSWYQQVLGQGPQFIFQYYEKEERGRGNFPDRFSARQFPNYSSELNVNALLLGDSALYLCASSLAVAGAHTAELFFGEGSRLTVL.

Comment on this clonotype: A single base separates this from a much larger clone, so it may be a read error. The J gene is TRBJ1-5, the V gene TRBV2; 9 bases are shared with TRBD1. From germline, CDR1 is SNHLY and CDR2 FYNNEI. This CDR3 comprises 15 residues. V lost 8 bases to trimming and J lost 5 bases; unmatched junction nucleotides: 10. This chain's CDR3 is CASVRTGGQDQPQHF. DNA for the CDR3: TGTGCCAGCGTGCGAACAGGGGGCCAAGATCAGCCCCAGCATTTT.

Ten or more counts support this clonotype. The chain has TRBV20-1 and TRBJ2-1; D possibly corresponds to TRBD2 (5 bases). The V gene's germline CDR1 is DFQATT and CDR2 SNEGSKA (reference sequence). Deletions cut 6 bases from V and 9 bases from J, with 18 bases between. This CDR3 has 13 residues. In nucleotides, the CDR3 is TGCAGTGCCCTCCCCGGAGGCGGAGTTGAGCAGTTCTTC. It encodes CSALPGGGVEQFF.

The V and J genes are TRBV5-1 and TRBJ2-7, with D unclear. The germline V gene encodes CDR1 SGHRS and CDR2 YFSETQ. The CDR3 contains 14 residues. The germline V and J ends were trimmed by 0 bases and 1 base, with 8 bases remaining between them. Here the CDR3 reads CASSLGQASYEQYF. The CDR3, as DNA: TGCGCCAGCAGCTTGGGCCAGGCATCCTACGAGCAGTACTTC.

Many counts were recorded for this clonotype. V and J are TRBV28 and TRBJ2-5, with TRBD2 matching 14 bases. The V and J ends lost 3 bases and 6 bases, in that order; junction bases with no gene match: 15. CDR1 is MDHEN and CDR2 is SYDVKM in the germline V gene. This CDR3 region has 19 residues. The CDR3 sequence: CASSLSGLAGVGIGKTQYF. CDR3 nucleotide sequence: TGTGCCAGCAGTTTGTCGGGACTAGCGGGAGTAGGGATCGGAAAGACCCAGTACTTC.

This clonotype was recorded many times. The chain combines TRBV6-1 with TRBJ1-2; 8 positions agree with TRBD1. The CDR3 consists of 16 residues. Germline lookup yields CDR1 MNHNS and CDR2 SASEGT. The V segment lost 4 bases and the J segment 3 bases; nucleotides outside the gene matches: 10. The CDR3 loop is CASSAAFGGQDYGYTF. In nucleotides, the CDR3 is TGTGCCAGCAGTGCGGCCTTCGGGGGACAGGACTATGGCTACACCTTC.

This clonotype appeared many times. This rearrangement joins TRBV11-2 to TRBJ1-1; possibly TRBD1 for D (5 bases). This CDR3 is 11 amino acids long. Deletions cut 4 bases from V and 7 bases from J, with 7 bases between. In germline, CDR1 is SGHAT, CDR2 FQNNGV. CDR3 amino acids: CASSSTDEAFF. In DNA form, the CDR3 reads TGTGCCAGCAGCTCGACAGATGAAGCTTTCTTT.

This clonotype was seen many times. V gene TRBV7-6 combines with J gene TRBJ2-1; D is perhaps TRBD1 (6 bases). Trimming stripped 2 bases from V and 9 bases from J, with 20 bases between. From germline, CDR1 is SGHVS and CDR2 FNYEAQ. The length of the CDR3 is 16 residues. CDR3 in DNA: TGTGCCAGCAGCTTAAGGCTACAGGGTTCTGGGGGTGAGCAGTTCTTC. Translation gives CASSLRLQGSGGEQFF.